This T cell receptor (beta chain) was captured by sequencing in a study of cytomegalovirus exposure and HLA in healthy donors. General study results and limits: Among the most significant clusters, several appeared linked to common viral pathogens in a later analysis. Earlier results showed most TCR beta V segments being productive about 87% or about 30% of the time. A link between a missense DCLRE1C variant and TCR beta V- and J-gene trimming emerged from a later analysis.

This clone has only a few counts. Its cognate antigen is unknown. Each donor's status was that of a healthy bone marrow donor. The PCR used 60 Vbeta and 13 Jbeta primers. The method was immunoSEQ multiplex PCR; TCRdb's version includes in-frame clones alone and lacks a portion of them. The sample shows roughly 120,000 clones, over 8.5% of them seen only once. V was pared by 10 bases and J by 7 bases, with 13 bases of the junction left unmatched. The CDR3 runs 15 residues. Germline lookup yields CDR1 MNHEY and CDR2 SVGAGI. The receptor was isolated from a woman aged 40-49 years in good health and CMV-seropositive. Material: PBMCs. The V gene is TRBV6-5, the J gene TRBJ1-6; 7 bases line up with TRBD1. The CDR3 spells CATKNRGINNSPLHF. The CDR3 DNA follows: TGTGCCACCAAGAACAGGGGCATAAACAATTCACCCCTCCACTTT.